This TCR beta chain was identified in a study of shared clonotypes between healthy human individuals. Profiling relied on immunoSEQ multiplex PCR, and the TCRdb table lists in-frame clones only, not all of them. The sample lists 2.3 million or so clones, approximately 93% occurring once. The source is a man aged 18 to 30 in good health. Some clones in this sample may be carry-over from other donors' samples. Source material: naive CD4+ T cells from PBMCs. Regarding subset: CD45RA+ positively selected.

CDR3 in amino acids: CAISTGDWYKSTDTQYF. The CDR3 region has the DNA TGTGCCATCAGTACCGGTGACTGGTACAAAAGCACAGATACGCAGTATTTT. The V gene is TRBV10-3, the J gene TRBJ2-3; D gene uncertain. V lost 5 bases to trimming and J lost 0 bases, with 18 bases between them. Germline CDR1 and CDR2: ENHRY and SYGVKD. The CDR3 extends over 17 amino acids.